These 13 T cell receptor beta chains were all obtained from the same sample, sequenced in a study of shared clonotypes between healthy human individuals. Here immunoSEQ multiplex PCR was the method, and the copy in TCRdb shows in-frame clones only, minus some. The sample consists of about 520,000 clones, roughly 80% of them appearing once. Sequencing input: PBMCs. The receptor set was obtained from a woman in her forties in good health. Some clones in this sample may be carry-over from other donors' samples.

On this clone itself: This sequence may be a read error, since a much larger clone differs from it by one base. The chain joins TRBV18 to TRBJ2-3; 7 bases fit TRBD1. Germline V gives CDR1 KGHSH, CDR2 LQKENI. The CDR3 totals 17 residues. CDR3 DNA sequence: TGTGCCAGCTTACCACCTTCGGCAGGGGGAAGCACAGATACGCAGTATTTT. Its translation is CASLPPSAGGSTDTQYF.

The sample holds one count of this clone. The CDR3 spells CASSPEGGQGRIEQYF. The DNA of the CDR3 is TGCGCCAGCAGCCCGGAGGGGGGACAGGGGAGGATCGAGCAGTACTTC. The chain recombines TRBV5-1 with TRBJ2-7, with 10 bases aligning to TRBD1. The CDR3 is 16 residues long. The V and J ends lost 4 bases and 6 bases, in that order; junction bases with no gene match: 13. Germline V gene sequence: CDR1 SGHRS, CDR2 YFSETQ.

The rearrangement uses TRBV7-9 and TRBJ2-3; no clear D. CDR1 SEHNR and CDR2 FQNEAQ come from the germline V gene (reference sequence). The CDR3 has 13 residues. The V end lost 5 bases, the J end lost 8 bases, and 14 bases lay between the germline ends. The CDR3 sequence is CASSTHAISTQYF. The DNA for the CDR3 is TGTGCCAGCAGCACACACGCAATTTCTACGCAGTATTTT.

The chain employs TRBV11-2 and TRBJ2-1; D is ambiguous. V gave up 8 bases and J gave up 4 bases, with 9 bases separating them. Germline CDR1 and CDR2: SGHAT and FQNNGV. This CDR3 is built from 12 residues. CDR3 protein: CASSDQYNEQFF. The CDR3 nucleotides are TGTGCCAGCTCCGACCAATACAATGAGCAGTTCTTC.

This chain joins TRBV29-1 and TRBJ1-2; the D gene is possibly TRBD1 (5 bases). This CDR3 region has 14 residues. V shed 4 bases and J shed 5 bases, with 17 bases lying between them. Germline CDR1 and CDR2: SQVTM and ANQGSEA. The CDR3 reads CSVGAGRGVYGYTF. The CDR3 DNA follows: TGCAGCGTTGGGGCGGGTCGGGGGGTTTATGGCTACACCTTC. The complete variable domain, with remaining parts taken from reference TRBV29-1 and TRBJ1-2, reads SAVISQKPSRDICQRGTSLTIQCQVDSQVTMMFWYRQQPGQSLTLIATANQGSEATYESGFVIDKFPISRPNLTFSTLTVSNMSPEDSSIYLCSVGAGRGVYGYTFGSGTRLTVV.

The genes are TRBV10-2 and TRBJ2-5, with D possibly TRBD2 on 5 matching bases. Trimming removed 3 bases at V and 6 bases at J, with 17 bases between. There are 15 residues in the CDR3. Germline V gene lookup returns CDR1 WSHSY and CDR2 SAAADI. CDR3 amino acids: CASSDPDSGRKTQYF. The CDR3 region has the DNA TGCGCCAGCAGTGATCCGGACTCTGGAAGGAAGACCCAGTACTTC.

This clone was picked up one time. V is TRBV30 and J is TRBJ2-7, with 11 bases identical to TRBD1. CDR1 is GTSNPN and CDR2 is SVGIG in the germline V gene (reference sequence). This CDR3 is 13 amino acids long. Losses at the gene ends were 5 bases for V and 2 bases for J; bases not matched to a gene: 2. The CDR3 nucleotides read TGTGCCTGGGGGACAGGGGGTACCTACGAGCAGTACTTC. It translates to CAWGTGGTYEQYF.

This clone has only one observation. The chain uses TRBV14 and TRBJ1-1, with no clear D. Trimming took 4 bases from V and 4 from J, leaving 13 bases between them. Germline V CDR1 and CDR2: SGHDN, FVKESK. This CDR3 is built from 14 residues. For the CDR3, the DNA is TGTGCCAGCAGCCTCAGCCTGCGGGGCACTGAAGCTTTCTTT. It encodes CASSLSLRGTEAFF.

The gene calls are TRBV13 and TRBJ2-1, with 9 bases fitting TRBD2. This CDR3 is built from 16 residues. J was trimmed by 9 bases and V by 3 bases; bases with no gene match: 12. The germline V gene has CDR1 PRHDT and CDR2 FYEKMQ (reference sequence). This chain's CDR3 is CASSFRGLAGPREQFF. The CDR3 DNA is TGTGCCAGCAGCTTCAGAGGGCTAGCGGGGCCACGTGAGCAGTTCTTC. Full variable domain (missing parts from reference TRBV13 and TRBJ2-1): AAGVIQSPRHLIKEKRETATLKCYPIPRHDTVYWYQQGPGQDPQFLISFYEKMQSDKGSIPDRFSAQQFSDYHSELNMSSLELGDSALYFCASSFRGLAGPREQFFGPGTRLTVL.

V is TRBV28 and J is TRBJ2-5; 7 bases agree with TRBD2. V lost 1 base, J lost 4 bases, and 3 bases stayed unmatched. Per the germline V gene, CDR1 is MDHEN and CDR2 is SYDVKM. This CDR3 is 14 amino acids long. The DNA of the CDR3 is TGTGCCAGCAGTTTATCCGGGGGGTCAGAGACCCAGTACTTC. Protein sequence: CASSLSGGSETQYF. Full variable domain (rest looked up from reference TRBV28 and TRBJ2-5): DVKVTQSSRYLVKRTGEKVFLECVQDMDHENMFWYRQDPGLGLRLIYFSYDVKMKEKGDIPEGYSVSREKKERFSLILESASTNQTSMYLCASSLSGGSETQYFGPGTRLLVL.

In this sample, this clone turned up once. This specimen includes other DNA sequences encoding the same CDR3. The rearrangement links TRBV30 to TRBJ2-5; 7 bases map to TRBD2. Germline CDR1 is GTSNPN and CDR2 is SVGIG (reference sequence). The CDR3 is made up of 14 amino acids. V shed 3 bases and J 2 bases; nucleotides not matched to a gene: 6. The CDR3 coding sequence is TGTGCCTGGAGCGTCGGGGGGAGGCAAGAGACCCAGTACTTC. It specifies CAWSVGGRQETQYF.

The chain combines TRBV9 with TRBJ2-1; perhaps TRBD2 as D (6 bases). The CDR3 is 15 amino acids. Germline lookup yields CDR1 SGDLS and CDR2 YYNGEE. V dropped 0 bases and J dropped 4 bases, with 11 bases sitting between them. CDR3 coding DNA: TGTGCCAGCAGCGTAGGGGGGGACCGGTACAATGAGCAGTTCTTC. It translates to CASSVGGDRYNEQFF.

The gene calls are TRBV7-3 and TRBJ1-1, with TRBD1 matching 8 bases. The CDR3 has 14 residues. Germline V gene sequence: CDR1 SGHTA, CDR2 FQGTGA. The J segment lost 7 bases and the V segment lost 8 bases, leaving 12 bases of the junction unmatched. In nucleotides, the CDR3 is TGTGCCAGCTCCCCTCGACCCACAGGGGGTGAAGCTTTCTTT. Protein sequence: CASSPRPTGGEAFF.